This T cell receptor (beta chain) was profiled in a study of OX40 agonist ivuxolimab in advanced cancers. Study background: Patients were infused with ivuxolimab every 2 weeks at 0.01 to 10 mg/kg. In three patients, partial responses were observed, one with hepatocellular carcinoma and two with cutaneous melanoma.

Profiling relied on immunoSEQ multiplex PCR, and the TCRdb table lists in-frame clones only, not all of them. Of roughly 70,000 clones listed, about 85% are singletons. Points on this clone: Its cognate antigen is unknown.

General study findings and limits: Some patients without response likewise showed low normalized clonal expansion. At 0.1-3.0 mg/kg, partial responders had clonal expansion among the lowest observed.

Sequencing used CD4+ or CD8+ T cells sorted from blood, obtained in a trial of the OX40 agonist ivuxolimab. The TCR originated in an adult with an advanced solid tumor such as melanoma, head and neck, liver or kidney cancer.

The CDR3 nucleotides read TGTGCCTGGAGTACGAGGACCGGGGAGCTGTTTTTT. This codes for CAWSTRTGELFF. The chain couples TRBV30 to TRBJ2-2; D call uncertain. Germline CDR1 and CDR2: GTSNPN and SVGIG (reference sequence). Trimming took 2 bases from V and 5 from J, leaving 6 bases between them. The CDR3 consists of 12 residues. The variable domain in full, with the rest retrieved from reference TRBV30 and TRBJ2-2, is SQTIHQWPATLVQPVGSPLSLECTVEGTSNPNLYWYRQAAGRGLQLLFYSVGIGQISSEVPQNLSASRPQDRQFILSSKKLLLSDSGFYLCAWSTRTGELFFGEGSRLTVL.